This TCR beta chain derives from a study of cytomegalovirus exposure and HLA in healthy donors. Details on this clone: In the same sample, other DNA sequences code for this CDR3.

60 Vbeta and 13 Jbeta primers were used in PCR. Data came from immunoSEQ multiplex PCR; TCRdb stores just in-frame clones and leaves some out. The sample holds 70,000 or so clones. Per the germline V gene, CDR1 is LNHDA and CDR2 is SQIVND (reference sequence). This CDR3 contains 14 residues. V was shortened by 3 bases and J by 3 bases, with 9 bases between the two germline ends. The receptor was isolated from a man in his forties in good health and CMV-seronegative. Sequences were obtained from PBMCs. The genes are TRBV19 and TRBJ1-5; D might be TRBD1 (6 bases). The CDR3 protein is CASSIRDTNQPQHF. In DNA form, the CDR3 reads TGTGCCAGTAGTATCCGGGACACCAATCAGCCCCAGCATTTT.